This TCR beta chain was profiled in a study of radiation and T cells in renal cell carcinoma. Broader study findings: In blood, top tumor clones expanded by 2 weeks, shrinking by 4.

Assay: immunoSEQ multiplex PCR; the TCRdb copy retains only in-frame clones and omits some. The sample lists roughly 120,000 clones; more than 80% were seen once. The time point was: blood 2 weeks post-SBRT. Treatment in this sample: 15 Gy SBRT to primary tumor, nephrectomy 4 weeks later. After SBRT, blood was collected at 2 and 4 weeks, plus baseline. The tumor was a clear cell renal cell carcinoma. Germline CDR1 and CDR2: KGHSH and LQKENI. The CDR3 is 13 residues long. The ends were cut back, 3 bases at V and 3 bases at J, with 9 bases in the middle. Worth noting for this clone: No antigen is known for it.

This specimen consisted of blood, obtained from a patient whose treatment included radiotherapy and nephrectomy. This TCR was recovered from an older woman with renal cell carcinoma. The chain uses TRBV18 and TRBJ2-7; no definite D call. CDR3 nucleotide sequence: TGTGCCAGCTCACCGCTCGATGGCTACGAGCAGTACTTC. The encoded protein is CASSPLDGYEQYF.